The 7 T cell receptor beta chains given below trace back to one sample, sequenced in a study of tumor and adjacent non-tumor tissue in lung cancer. The library came from three nested PCR rounds adapted from ARM-PCR protocols. TCRdb reprocessed the multiplex PCR reads via MiXCR and lists one record per CDR3 protein. The repertoire includes about 140,000 distinct CDR3 sequences, roughly 70% of them detected once, and about 18% sits in the top ten. This sample's RNA came from whole unsorted tissue. The sequencing sample was made of lung tumor tissue. Receptors were obtained from a man aged 55 to 70 with small cell lung cancer.

The chain recombines TRBV7-8 with TRBJ2-7; D remains ambiguous. The CDR3 runs 13 residues. V was cut by 0 bases and J by 3 bases, with 6 bases left in between. The V gene's germline CDR1 is SGHVS and CDR2 FQNEAQ. The DNA of the CDR3 is TGTGCCAGCAGCTTAGCACCCAACTACGAGCAGTACTTC. Its translation: CASSLAPNYEQYF.

As for this clonotype: Because it lacks the conserved phenylalanine or tryptophan at the end, this CDR3 is likely a read error. The chain couples TRBV20-1 to TRBJ2-4, with D maybe TRBD2 (5 bases). The CDR3 extends over 15 amino acids. Trimming removed 2 bases at V and 0 bases at J, with 11 bases between. Germline V gene data show CDR1 as DFQATT and CDR2 as SNEGSKA (reference sequence). CDR3 protein: CSARLASKAKNIQYL. The CDR3 DNA sequence: TGCAGTGCTAGACTGGCTAGCAAAGCCAAAAACATTCAGTACCTC.

The chain combines TRBV6-1 with TRBJ2-1, with 14 bases matching TRBD2. The V and J ends lost 5 bases and 15 bases, in that order; junction bases with no gene match: 9. Germline loops: CDR1 MNHNS, CDR2 SASEGT. This CDR3 is built from 14 residues. The CDR3 nucleotides are TGTGCCAGCAGTATCGGGACTAGCGGGAGATGGTTGTTCTTC. Translated: CASSIGTSGRWLFF.

In regard to this clonotype: The final CDR3 position lacks the conserved phenylalanine or tryptophan, pointing to a likely read error. It is unclear where the CDR3 begins or ends on the DNA, so no DNA is shown, and the CDR3 is as TCRdb lists it. The chain carries TRBV6-2 or TRBV6-3 and TRBJ2-1. The CDR3 is 13 residues long, ends included. The germline gives CDR1 MNHEY, CDR2 SVGEGT. CDR3: CASSGWRRGEQLL.

On this clonotype itself: At one end, the junction sequence differs from germline, possibly due to a read error. The chain carries TRBV12-3 or TRBV12-4 and TRBJ1-2, with no clear D. CDR3 size: 11 residues. CDR3 coding DNA: TGTACCAGCAGTTTAACAGAGCTTTACGCCTTC. It yields the protein CTSSLTELYAF.

Regarding this clonotype: A much more abundant neighbour one base away suggests this may be a read error. The genes are TRBV5-1 and TRBJ2-1, with a tentative D call TRBD2 (6 bases). Germline CDR1 is SGHRS and CDR2 is YFSETQ. The CDR3 runs to 15 residues. Trimming shortened V by 1 base and J by 10 bases, and 18 bases separated the two germline ends. The CDR3 protein is CASSLLPGTRGEQFF. CDR3 in DNA: TGCGCCAGCAGCTTGCTTCCGGGGACGCGGGGAGAGCAGTTCTTC.

This clonotype was found many times. The genes are TRBV6-5 and TRBJ2-7; D is possibly TRBD1 (5 bases). Trimming stripped 6 bases from V and 0 bases from J, with 12 bases between. This CDR3 is 14 amino acids long. Germline CDR1 reads MNHEY; CDR2 reads SVGAGI. CDR3 sequence: CASRQAISSYEQYV. In nucleotides, the CDR3 is TGTGCCAGCAGACAGGCGATTAGCTCCTACGAGCAGTACGTC.